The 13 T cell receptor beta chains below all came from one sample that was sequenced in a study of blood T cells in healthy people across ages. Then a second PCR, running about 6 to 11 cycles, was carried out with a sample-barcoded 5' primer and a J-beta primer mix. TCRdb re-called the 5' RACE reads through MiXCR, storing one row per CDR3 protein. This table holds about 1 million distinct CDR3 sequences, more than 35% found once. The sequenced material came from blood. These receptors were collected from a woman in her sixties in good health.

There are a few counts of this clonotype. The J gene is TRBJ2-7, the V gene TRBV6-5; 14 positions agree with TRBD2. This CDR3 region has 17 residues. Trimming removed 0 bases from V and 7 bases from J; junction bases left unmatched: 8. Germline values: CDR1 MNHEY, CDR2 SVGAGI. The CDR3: CASSYSTSGRAATEQYF. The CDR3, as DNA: TGTGCCAGCAGTTACTCGACTAGCGGGAGGGCCGCCACTGAGCAGTACTTC.

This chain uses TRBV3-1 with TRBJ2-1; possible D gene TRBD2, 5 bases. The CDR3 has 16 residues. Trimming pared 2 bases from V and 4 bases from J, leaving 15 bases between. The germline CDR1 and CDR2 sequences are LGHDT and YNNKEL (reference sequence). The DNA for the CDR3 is TGTGCCAGCAGCCAACTCCCTTCGGGATATTACAATGAGCAGTTCTTC. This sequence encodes CASSQLPSGYYNEQFF.

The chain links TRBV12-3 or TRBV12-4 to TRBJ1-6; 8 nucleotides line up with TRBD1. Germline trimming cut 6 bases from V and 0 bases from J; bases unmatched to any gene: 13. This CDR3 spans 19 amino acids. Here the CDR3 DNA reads TGTGCCAGCAGGTATACCGGGACAGGCGTCAGCTCCTATAATTCACCCCTCCACTTT. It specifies CASRYTGTGVSSYNSPLHF.

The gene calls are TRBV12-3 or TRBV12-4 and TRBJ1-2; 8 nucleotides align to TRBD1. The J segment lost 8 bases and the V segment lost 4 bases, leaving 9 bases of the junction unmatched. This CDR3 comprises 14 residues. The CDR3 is CASSYRGGNRGYTF. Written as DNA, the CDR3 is TGTGCCAGCAGTTACAGGGGGGGAAATCGAGGCTACACCTTC.

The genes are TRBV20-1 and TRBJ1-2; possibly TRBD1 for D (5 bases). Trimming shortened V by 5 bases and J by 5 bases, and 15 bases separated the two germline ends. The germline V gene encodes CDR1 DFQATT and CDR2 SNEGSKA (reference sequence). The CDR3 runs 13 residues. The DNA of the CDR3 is TGCAGTGCTGGGCCACAGGCTCCGTATGGCTACACCTTC. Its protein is CSAGPQAPYGYTF.

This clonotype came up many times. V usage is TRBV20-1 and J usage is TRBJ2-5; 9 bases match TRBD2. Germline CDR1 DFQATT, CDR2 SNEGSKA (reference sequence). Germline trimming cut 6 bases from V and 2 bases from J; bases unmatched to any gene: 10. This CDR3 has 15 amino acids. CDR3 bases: TGCAGTGCCCCGAACCTAGCGGGAAGACAAGAGACCCAGTACTTC. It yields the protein CSAPNLAGRQETQYF.

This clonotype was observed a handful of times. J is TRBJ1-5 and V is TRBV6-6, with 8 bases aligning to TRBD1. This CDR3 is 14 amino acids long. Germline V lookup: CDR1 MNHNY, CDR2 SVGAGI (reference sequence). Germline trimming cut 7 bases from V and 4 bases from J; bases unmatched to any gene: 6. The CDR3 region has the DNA TGTGCCAGCAAGGGGCAGGGGGCGAATCAGCCCCAGCATTTT. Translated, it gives CASKGQGANQPQHF.

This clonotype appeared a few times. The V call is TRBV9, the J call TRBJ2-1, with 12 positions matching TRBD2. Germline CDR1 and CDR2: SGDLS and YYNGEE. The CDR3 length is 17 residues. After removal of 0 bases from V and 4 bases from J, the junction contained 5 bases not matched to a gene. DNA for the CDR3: TGTGCCAGCAGCGTAGGAAGGACTAGCGGGACATACAATGAGCAGTTCTTC. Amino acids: CASSVGRTSGTYNEQFF.

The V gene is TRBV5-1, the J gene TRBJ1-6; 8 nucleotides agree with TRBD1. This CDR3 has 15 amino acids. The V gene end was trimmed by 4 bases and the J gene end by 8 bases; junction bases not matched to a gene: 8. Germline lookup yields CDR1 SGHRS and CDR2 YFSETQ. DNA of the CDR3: TGCGCCAGCAGCGAGGGACAGGCGATTGATTCACCCCTCCACTTT. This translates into CASSEGQAIDSPLHF. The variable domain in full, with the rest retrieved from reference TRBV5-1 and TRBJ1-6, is KAGVTQTPRYLIKTRGQQVTLSCSPISGHRSVSWYQQTPGQGLQFLFEYFSETQRNKGNFPGRFSGRQFSNSRSEMNVSTLELGDSALYLCASSEGQAIDSPLHFGNGTRLTVT.

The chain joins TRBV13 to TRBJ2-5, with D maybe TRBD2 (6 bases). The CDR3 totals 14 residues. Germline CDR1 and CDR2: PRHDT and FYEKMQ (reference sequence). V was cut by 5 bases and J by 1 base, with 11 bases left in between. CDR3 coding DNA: TGTGCCAGCAGCCCCCCTAGCGCCCAAGAGACCCAGTACTTC. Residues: CASSPPSAQETQYF.

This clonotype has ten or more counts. The CDR3 sequence: CASSHGDREANEQFF. CDR3 nucleotides: TGTGCCAGCAGCCATGGGGACAGGGAAGCCAATGAGCAGTTCTTC. The chain carries TRBV3-1 and TRBJ2-1; 9 bases are shared with TRBD1. The CDR3 has 15 residues. Trimming cost V 3 bases and J 6 bases; bases outside gene matches: 6. Germline CDR1 and CDR2: LGHDT and YNNKEL (reference sequence).

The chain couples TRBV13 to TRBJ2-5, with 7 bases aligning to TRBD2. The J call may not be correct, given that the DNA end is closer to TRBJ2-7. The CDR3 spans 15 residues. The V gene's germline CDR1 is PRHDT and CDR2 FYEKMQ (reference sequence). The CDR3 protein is CASSRGGTVSYEQYF. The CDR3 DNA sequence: TGTGCCAGCAGCCGGGGAGGGACGGTATCCTACGAGCAGTACTTC.

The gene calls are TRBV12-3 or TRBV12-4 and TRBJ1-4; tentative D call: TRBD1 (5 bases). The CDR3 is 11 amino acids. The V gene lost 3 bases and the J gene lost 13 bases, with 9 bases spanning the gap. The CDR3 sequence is CASSFGGVLFF. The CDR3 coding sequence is TGTGCCAGCAGTTTTGGGGGGGTACTGTTTTTT.